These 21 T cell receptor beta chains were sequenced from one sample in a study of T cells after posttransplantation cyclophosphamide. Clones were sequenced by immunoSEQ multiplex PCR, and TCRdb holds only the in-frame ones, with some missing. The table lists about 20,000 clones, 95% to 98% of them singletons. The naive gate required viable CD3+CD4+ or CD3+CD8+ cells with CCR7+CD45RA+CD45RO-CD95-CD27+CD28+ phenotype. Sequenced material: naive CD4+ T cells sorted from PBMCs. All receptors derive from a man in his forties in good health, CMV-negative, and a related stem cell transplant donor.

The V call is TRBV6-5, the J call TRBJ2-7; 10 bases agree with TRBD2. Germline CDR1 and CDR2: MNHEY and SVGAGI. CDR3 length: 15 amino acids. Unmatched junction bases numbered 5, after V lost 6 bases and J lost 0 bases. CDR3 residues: CASRAGTSASYEQYF. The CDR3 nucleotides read TGTGCCAGCAGAGCCGGGACTAGCGCCTCCTACGAGCAGTACTTC.

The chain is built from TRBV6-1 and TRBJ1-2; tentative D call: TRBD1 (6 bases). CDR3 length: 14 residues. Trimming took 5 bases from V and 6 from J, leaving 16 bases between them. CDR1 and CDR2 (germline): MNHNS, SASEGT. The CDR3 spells CASSPAQGMHGYTF. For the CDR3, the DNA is TGTGCCAGCAGTCCCGCGCAGGGGATGCATGGCTACACCTTC.

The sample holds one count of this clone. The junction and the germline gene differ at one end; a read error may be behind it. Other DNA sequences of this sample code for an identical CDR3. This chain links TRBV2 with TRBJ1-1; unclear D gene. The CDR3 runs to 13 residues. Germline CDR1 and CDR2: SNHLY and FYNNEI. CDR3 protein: CASTRRGHTEAFF. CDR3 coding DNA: TGTGCCAGCACGCGGAGAGGGCACACTGAGGCTTTCTTT.

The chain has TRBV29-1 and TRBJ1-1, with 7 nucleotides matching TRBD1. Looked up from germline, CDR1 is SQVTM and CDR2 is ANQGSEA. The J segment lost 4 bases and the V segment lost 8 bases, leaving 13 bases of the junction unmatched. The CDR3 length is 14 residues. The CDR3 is CSNRGLAHATEAFF. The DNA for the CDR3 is TGCAGCAACAGGGGCCTGGCCCACGCCACTGAAGCTTTCTTT.

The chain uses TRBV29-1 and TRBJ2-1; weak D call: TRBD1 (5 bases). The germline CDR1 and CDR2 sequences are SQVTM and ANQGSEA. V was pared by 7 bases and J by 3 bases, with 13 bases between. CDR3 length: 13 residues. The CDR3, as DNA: TGCAGCGGCAGGCTAGACAGCTACAATGAGCAGTTCTTC. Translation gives CSGRLDSYNEQFF.

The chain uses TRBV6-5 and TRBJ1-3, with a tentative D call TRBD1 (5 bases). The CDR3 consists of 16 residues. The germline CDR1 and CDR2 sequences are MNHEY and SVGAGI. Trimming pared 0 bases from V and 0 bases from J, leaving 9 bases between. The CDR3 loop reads CASSYSGGDSGNTIYF. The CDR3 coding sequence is TGTGCCAGCAGTTACTCGGGGGGAGACTCTGGAAACACCATATATTTT.

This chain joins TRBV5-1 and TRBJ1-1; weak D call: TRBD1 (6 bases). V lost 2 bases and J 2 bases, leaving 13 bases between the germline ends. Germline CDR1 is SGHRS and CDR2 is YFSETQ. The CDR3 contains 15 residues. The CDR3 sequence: CASSFQRGINTEAFF. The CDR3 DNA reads TGCGCCAGCAGCTTTCAAAGGGGGATCAACACTGAAGCTTTCTTT.

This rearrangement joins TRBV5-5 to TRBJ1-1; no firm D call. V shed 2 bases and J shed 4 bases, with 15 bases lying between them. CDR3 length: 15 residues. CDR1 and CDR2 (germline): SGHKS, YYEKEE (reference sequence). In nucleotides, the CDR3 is TGTGCCAGCAGCTTCGTCGGGGTTGTTGGCACTGAAGCTTTCTTT. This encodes CASSFVGVVGTEAFF.

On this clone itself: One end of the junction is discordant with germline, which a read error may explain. The CDR3 DNA reads as TGTGCCAGCAGCTTATTGGACGGAGGCAACCAATTC. Amino acid sequence: CASSLLDGGNQF. The rearrangement links TRBV11-1 to TRBJ2-7; tentatively, D is TRBD2 (5 bases). There are 12 residues in the CDR3. Germline loops: CDR1 SGHAT, CDR2 FQDESV (reference sequence).

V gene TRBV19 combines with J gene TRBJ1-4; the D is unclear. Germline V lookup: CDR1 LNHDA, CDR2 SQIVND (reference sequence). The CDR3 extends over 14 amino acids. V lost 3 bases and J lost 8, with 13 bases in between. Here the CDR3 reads CASSMGRAGEKLFF. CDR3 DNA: TGTGCCAGTAGTATGGGCCGTGCGGGCGAAAAACTGTTTTTT. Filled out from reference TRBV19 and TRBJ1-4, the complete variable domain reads DGGITQSPKYLFRKEGQNVTLSCEQNLNHDAMYWYRQDPGQGLRLIYYSQIVNDFQKGDIAEGYSVSREKKESFPLTVTSAQKNPTAFYLCASSMGRAGEKLFFGSGTQLSVL.

The CDR3 DNA is TGTGCCAGTTACTCTGGGGCCAACGTCCTGACTTTC. Protein: CASYSGANVLTF. The chain couples TRBV28 to TRBJ2-6; no reliable D call. V dropped 9 bases and J dropped 0 bases, with 3 bases sitting between them. Germline assignment: CDR1 MDHEN and CDR2 SYDVKM. The CDR3 has 12 residues.

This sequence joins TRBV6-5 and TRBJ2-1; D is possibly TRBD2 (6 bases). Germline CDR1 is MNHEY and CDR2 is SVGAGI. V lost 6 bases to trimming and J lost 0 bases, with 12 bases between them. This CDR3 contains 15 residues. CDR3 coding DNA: TGTGCCAGCAGGTTAGCGGAGAGCTCCTACAATGAGCAGTTCTTC. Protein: CASRLAESSYNEQFF.

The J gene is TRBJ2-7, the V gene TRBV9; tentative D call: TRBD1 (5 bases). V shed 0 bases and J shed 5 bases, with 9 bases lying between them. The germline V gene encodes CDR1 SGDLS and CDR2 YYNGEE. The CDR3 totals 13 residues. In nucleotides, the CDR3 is TGTGCCAGCAGCGTAGCGGAAGGGGACGAGCAGTACTTC. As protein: CASSVAEGDEQYF.

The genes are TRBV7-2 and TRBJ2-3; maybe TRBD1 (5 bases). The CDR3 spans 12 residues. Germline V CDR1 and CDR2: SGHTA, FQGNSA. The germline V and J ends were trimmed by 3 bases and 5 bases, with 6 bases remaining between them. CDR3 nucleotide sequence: TGTGCCAGCAGCTTCAGGGTAGATACGCAGTATTTT. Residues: CASSFRVDTQYF.

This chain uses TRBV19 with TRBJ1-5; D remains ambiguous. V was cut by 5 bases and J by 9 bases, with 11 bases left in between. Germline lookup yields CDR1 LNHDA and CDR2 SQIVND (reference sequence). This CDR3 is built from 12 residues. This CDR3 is CASSASTGPQHF. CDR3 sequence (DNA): TGTGCCAGTAGTGCGTCAACGGGGCCCCAGCATTTT.

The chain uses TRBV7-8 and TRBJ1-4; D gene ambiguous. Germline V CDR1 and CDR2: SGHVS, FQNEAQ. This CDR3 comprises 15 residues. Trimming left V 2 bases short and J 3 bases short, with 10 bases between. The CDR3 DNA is TGTGCCAGCAGCTTAAAGCGGGTTCCTAATGAAAAACTGTTTTTT. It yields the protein CASSLKRVPNEKLFF.

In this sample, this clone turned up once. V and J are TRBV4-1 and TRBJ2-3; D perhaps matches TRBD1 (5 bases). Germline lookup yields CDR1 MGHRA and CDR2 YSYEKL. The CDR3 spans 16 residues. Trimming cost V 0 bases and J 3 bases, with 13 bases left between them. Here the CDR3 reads CASSQDQFQGTDTQYF. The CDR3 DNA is TGCGCCAGCAGCCAAGATCAGTTCCAGGGAACAGATACGCAGTATTTT.

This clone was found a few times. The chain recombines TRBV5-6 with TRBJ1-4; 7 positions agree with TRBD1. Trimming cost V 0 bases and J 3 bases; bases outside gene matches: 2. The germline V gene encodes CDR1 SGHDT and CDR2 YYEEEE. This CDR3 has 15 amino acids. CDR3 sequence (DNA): TGTGCCAGCAGCTTGGCGACAGGGCCTAATGAAAAACTGTTTTTT. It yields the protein CASSLATGPNEKLFF.

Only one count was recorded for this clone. This CDR3 is CATVGGDRLKETQYF. The CDR3 nucleotides are TGTGCCACCGTCGGGGGGGACAGATTAAAAGAGACCCAGTACTTC. The V gene is TRBV5-4, the J gene TRBJ2-5; weak D call: TRBD2 (8 bases). This CDR3 contains 15 residues. The germline V and J ends were trimmed by 9 bases and 3 bases, with 21 bases remaining between them. Germline CDR1 SGHNT, CDR2 YYREEE (reference sequence).

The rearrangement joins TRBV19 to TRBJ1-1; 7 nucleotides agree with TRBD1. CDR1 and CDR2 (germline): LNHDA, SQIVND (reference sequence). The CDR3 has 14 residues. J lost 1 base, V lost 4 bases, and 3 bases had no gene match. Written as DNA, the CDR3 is TGTGCCAGTAGTACGGGACAGTCGAACACTGAAGCTTTCTTT. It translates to CASSTGQSNTEAFF.

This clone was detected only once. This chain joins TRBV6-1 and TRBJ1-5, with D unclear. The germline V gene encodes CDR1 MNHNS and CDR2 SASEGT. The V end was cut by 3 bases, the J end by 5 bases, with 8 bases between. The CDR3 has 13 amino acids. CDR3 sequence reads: CASSDLPDQPQHF. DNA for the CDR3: TGTGCCAGCAGTGATCTCCCAGATCAGCCCCAGCATTTT.